A selection of T cell receptor beta chains follows, all from one sample in a study of blood T cell repertoires in COVID-19. Here immunoSEQ multiplex PCR was the method, and the copy in TCRdb shows in-frame clones only, minus some. The table shows roughly 230,000 clones, with around 90% occurring only once. What was sequenced was peripheral blood. The receptors stem from a man aged 25-45 years with COVID-19, enrolled during active disease. CDR3s include the opening cysteine and the closing phenylalanine or tryptophan. Fields, in order: clone size, J gene, D gene, V gene, CDR3 DNA, CDR3 protein. The D gene is left open where the match is weak. Clone size appears in some rows only: once, few, many, or a class for an expanded clone.

size: .; J: TRBJ1-2; D: .; V: TRBV19; DNA: TGTGCCAGTAGCCGACCTGGAGGTTCCCATCTTTATGGCTACACCTTC; CDR3: CASSRPGGSHLYGYTF
size: once; J: TRBJ1-1; D: .; V: TRBV6-2/TRBV6-3; DNA: TGTGCCAGCAGTAAACGGCCGGGAGCGATGAACACTGAAGCTTTCTTT; CDR3: CASSKRPGAMNTEAFF
size: .; J: TRBJ1-2; D: TRBD1; V: TRBV6-5; DNA: TGTGCCAGCAGAGGGACAGGGACGAACTATGGCTACACCTTC; CDR3: CASRGTGTNYGYTF
size: .; J: TRBJ2-5; D: TRBD2; V: TRBV7-3; DNA: TGTGCCAGCAGCTACTCGGGACTAGCGGAAGAGACCCAGTACTTC; CDR3: CASSYSGLAEETQYF
size: .; J: TRBJ1-1; D: TRBD1; V: TRBV30; DNA: TGTGCCCGACGACAGGGGGCTGAAGCTTTCTTT; CDR3: CARRQGAEAFF
size: .; J: TRBJ2-2; D: TRBD1; V: TRBV9; DNA: TGTGCCAGCAGCGCCAGGGGGCAGGACACCGGGGAGCTGTTTTTT; CDR3: CASSARGQDTGELFF
size: .; J: TRBJ1-5; D: .; V: TRBV7-2; DNA: TGTGCCAGCAGCTTAGAACGGGACTACAATCAGCCCCAGCATTTT; CDR3: CASSLERDYNQPQHF
size: .; J: TRBJ1-6; D: .; V: TRBV24-1; DNA: TGTGCCACCAGTGACCCGGCCGAGCAGGGCCGGGCACCCCTCCACTTT; CDR3: CATSDPAEQGRAPLHF
size: .; J: TRBJ1-3; D: .; V: TRBV3-1/TRBV3-2; DNA: TGTGCCAGCAGCAAAATTCGGTCCGGAAACACCATATATTTT; CDR3: CASSKIRSGNTIYF
size: .; J: TRBJ1-1; D: TRBD1; V: TRBV5-1; DNA: TGCGCCAGCAGCCCGCCGGGACAGGGGTTTGTCTCTGAAGCTTTCTTT; CDR3: CASSPPGQGFVSEAFF
size: .; J: TRBJ2-7; D: TRBD1; V: TRBV3-1/TRBV3-2; DNA: TGTGCCAGCAGCCAAGCCGTAGGACAGGCCTACGGTCTGGGGGAGCAGTACTTC; CDR3: CASSQAVGQAYGLGEQYF
size: once; J: TRBJ1-1; D: .; V: TRBV3-1/TRBV3-2; DNA: TGTGCCAGCAGCCAATGGATTGGGGCAGCTAACACTGAAGCTTTCTTT; CDR3: CASSQWIGAANTEAFF
size: .; J: TRBJ1-2; D: TRBD1; V: TRBV5-1; DNA: TGCGCCAGCAGCTTGTCGACAGGGGACGGCTACACCTTC; CDR3: CASSLSTGDGYTF
size: .; J: TRBJ2-1; D: .; V: TRBV6-2/TRBV6-3; DNA: TGTGCCAGCAGTCCCGAATCCCGGGGGTACAATGAGCAGTTCTTC; CDR3: CASSPESRGYNEQFF
size: .; J: TRBJ2-3; D: .; V: TRBV27; DNA: TGTGCCAGCAAACGGCTCGGGGGGCAAGGCACAGATACGCAGTATTTT; CDR3: CASKRLGGQGTDTQYF
size: .; J: TRBJ1-3; D: .; V: TRBV11-2; DNA: TGTGCCAGCACTTCGGGGGGGAGCGACACCATATATTTT; CDR3: CASTSGGSDTIYF
size: .; J: TRBJ1-2; D: TRBD1; V: TRBV18; DNA: TGTGCCAGCTCACCACTCCAGCTATACAGGGGATCCTATGGCTACACCTTC; CDR3: CASSPLQLYRGSYGYTF
size: .; J: TRBJ2-2; D: TRBD1; V: TRBV5-1; DNA: TGCGCCAGCAGCTTCCGGGACAGCAAAGAGGGGGAGCTGTTTTTT; CDR3: CASSFRDSKEGELFF
size: .; J: TRBJ1-2; D: .; V: TRBV7-9; DNA: TGTGCCAGCAGCTATGTCACAGGAATCTATGGCTACACCTTC; CDR3: CASSYVTGIYGYTF
size: .; J: TRBJ1-4; D: TRBD1; V: TRBV11-2; DNA: TGTGCCAGCAGCTTAGTATGGGACAGGGATGAAAAACTGTTTTTT; CDR3: CASSLVWDRDEKLFF
size: .; J: TRBJ1-4; D: .; V: TRBV7-6; DNA: TGTGCCAGCAGCTCTACAGGGCGAGTGAATGAAAAACTGTTTTTT; CDR3: CASSSTGRVNEKLFF
size: .; J: TRBJ1-1; D: .; V: TRBV3-1/TRBV3-2; DNA: TGTGCCAGCAGCCCCTTTAGGTCGGGTCTGAACACTGAAGCTTTCTTT; CDR3: CASSPFRSGLNTEAFF
size: once; J: TRBJ1-6; D: .; V: TRBV5-1; DNA: TGCGCCAGCAGCTTGGGCGGCGACTATAATTCACCCCTCCACTTT; CDR3: CASSLGGDYNSPLHF
size: once; J: TRBJ2-1; D: TRBD2; V: TRBV11-2; DNA: TGTGCCAGCAGCTTGGGGCCGGGCGGGAGCTCCTACAATGAGCAGTTCTTC; CDR3: CASSLGPGGSSYNEQFF
size: .; J: TRBJ1-6; D: .; V: TRBV19; DNA: TGTGCCAGTAGGAGGAGTACACTTAATTCACCCCTCCACTTT; CDR3: CASRRSTLNSPLHF
size: .; J: TRBJ1-2; D: TRBD1; V: TRBV6-5; DNA: TGTGCCAGCAGTACACAGGGGGTCATCCATGGCTACACCTTC; CDR3: CASSTQGVIHGYTF
size: .; J: TRBJ2-1; D: TRBD2; V: TRBV5-5; DNA: TGTGCCAGCAGCCCCCGGACCCTAGCGGGGTGGAATGAGCAGTTCTTC; CDR3: CASSPRTLAGWNEQFF
size: .; J: TRBJ1-2; D: TRBD1; V: TRBV6-5; DNA: TGTGCCAGCAGTTACTCCGACAGGGGGCTCGGCTACACCTTC; CDR3: CASSYSDRGLGYTF
size: .; J: TRBJ1-5; D: TRBD1; V: TRBV2; DNA: TGTGCCAGCAGTGGGACAGGGATGAAGCAGCCCCAGCATTTT; CDR3: CASSGTGMKQPQHF
size: .; J: TRBJ1-1; D: .; V: TRBV15; DNA: TGTGCCACCAGCAGAGTCAAGAACACTGAAGCTTTCTTT; CDR3: CATSRVKNTEAFF
size: .; J: TRBJ2-1; D: TRBD2; V: TRBV15; DNA: TGTGCCACCAGCAGGCCGGGACTAGCCTACAATGAGCAGTTCTTC; CDR3: CATSRPGLAYNEQFF
size: once; J: TRBJ2-7; D: TRBD1; V: TRBV27; DNA: TGTGCCAGCAGTTCGAGTCAGACAGGGGGCATGTACGAGCAGTACTTC; CDR3: CASSSSQTGGMYEQYF
size: .; J: TRBJ2-5; D: TRBD1; V: TRBV6-5; DNA: TGTGCCAGCAGTTCCTATCCACAGGGGCGGGAGACCCAGTACTTC; CDR3: CASSSYPQGRETQYF
size: .; J: TRBJ1-4; D: TRBD1; V: TRBV18; DNA: TGTGCCAGCTCACCGACGACAGGGGGGGCAACTAATGAAAAACTGTTTTTT; CDR3: CASSPTTGGATNEKLFF
size: .; J: TRBJ1-1; D: .; V: TRBV6-5; DNA: TGTGCCAGCAGGGAGGGTTATGGGGAAGCTTTCTTT; CDR3: CASREGYGEAFF
size: .; J: TRBJ2-5; D: .; V: TRBV9; DNA: TGTGCCAGCAGCACTTGGACAGAAGAGACCCAGTACTTC; CDR3: CASSTWTEETQYF
size: .; J: TRBJ1-2; D: TRBD1; V: TRBV6-4; DNA: TGTGCCAGCAGTGACTCAGGACAGGGAAATGGCTACACCTTC; CDR3: CASSDSGQGNGYTF